The present T cell receptor beta chain was sequenced within a study of beta chain features in type 1 diabetes. Overall study: Healthy donors and patients had similar age, gender and cell yields.

Study conclusions and caveats: No resolution was reached here on whether HLA type influences TCRB rearrangement.

Remarks on this clone: Its antigen is unknown.

The investigators reverse transcribed all of the isolated RNA, so they sequenced expressed TCRB transcripts. Only in-frame clones appear in the TCRdb table, and some are missing; sequencing was by immunoSEQ multiplex PCR. The sample contains some 900,000 clones, about a sixth of which appear only once. The V and J ends lost 3 bases and 7 bases, in that order; junction bases with no gene match: 8. The CDR3 runs to 15 residues. CDR1 is SGHTA, CDR2 FQGNSA, per germline. The source is a woman in her late teens or twenties in good health. The sequenced sample consisted of naive CD4+ T cells from blood. The chain couples TRBV7-2 to TRBJ2-1; 8 bases agree with TRBD2. The CDR3 protein is CASSFSGTLFNEQFF. Written as DNA, the CDR3 is TGTGCCAGCAGCTTTAGCGGGACCCTTTTTAATGAGCAGTTCTTC.